A selection of T cell receptor beta chains follows, all from one sample in a study of T cells expressing NK-cell markers. For each CDR3 protein, TCRdb gives one entry from its re-call of the 5' RACE reads, without DNA. The sample shows 200,000 to 300,000 distinct CDR3 sequences, and about 0.4% sits with its ten largest clones. Sequencing was carried out using blood T cells: a sorted CD56 or NKG2C T cell subset, CD4+ or CD8+ T cells, or bulk PBMC T cells (not recorded which). The receptor source for this set is a young man in good health. The CDR3 runs from the conserved cysteine through the conserved F or W.

J: TRBJ2-2
V: TRBV7-3
CDR3: CASSPGWAGLAGAGELFF

J: TRBJ2-4
V: TRBV6-2/TRBV6-3
CDR3: CASRRLSRGTGRRGNIQYF

J: TRBJ1-1
V: TRBV18
CDR3: CASSLGPTNTEAFF

J: TRBJ2-1
V: TRBV20-1
CDR3: CSARTSWTYNEQFF

J: TRBJ2-1
V: TRBV20-1
CDR3: CSALKTGAFNEQFF

J: TRBJ2-6
V: TRBV20-1
CDR3: CSANPRQNSGANVLTF

J: TRBJ1-1
V: TRBV10-3
CDR3: CAISPGDRGAFF

J: TRBJ2-1
V: TRBV19
CDR3: CASSTTGTKSNEQFF

J: TRBJ1-1
V: TRBV5-1
CDR3: CASMPGGLNTEAFF

J: TRBJ2-3
V: TRBV6-2/TRBV6-3
CDR3: CASSAKTSSTDTQYF

J: TRBJ1-4
V: TRBV18
CDR3: CASSPQGRGEKLFF

J: TRBJ2-7
V: TRBV2
CDR3: CASTREGTVSYEQYF

J: TRBJ2-3
V: TRBV24-1
CDR3: CATSRAASFSDTQYF

J: TRBJ2-1
V: TRBV10-3
CDR3: CAISQAGALSYNEQFF

J: TRBJ2-2
V: TRBV10-3
CDR3: CAITSSGELFF

J: TRBJ1-5
V: TRBV20-1
CDR3: CRSTTDYYSNQPQHF

J: TRBJ1-6
V: TRBV12-3/TRBV12-4
CDR3: CASKGQPNSPLHF

J: TRBJ2-5
V: TRBV5-6
CDR3: CASSQTGAEETQYF

J: TRBJ2-3
V: TRBV20-1
CDR3: CSARDHRLPYTDTQYF

J: TRBJ1-4
V: TRBV7-2
CDR3: CASSLFQGAQEKLFF

J: TRBJ1-6
V: TRBV30
CDR3: CAWSTRGQYSPLHF

J: TRBJ2-1
V: TRBV6-1
CDR3: CASREGVASYNEQFF

J: TRBJ2-3
V: TRBV20-1
CDR3: CSAKLAGAATDTQYF

J: TRBJ2-7
V: TRBV11-2
CDR3: CASSYRGGQYEQYF

J: TRBJ1-1
V: TRBV5-1
CDR3: CASSGLGTANTEAFF

J: TRBJ2-1
V: TRBV6-1
CDR3: CASRHGQGNYNEQFF

J: TRBJ2-7
V: TRBV5-1
CDR3: CASRALGGEQYF

J: TRBJ2-3
V: TRBV4-2
CDR3: CASSQGTGVTDTQYF

J: TRBJ2-5
V: TRBV20-1
CDR3: CSSKDVASGFQETQYF

J: TRBJ2-5
V: TRBV20-1
CDR3: CSARTLQETQYF

J: TRBJ2-7
V: TRBV6-1
CDR3: CASSRPGQGDYGEQYF

J: TRBJ2-2
V: TRBV11-2
CDR3: CASSLSLAPELFF

J: TRBJ1-1
V: TRBV12-3/TRBV12-4
CDR3: CASTLQRDTEAFF

J: TRBJ2-5
V: TRBV7-9
CDR3: CAGHGTLQETQYF

J: TRBJ2-1
V: TRBV7-6
CDR3: CASSLSGRRFVGYNEQFF

J: TRBJ1-1
V: TRBV10-3
CDR3: CATGGHMGAEAFF

J: TRBJ2-7
V: TRBV29-1
CDR3: CSVVTGTYEQYF

J: TRBJ1-2
V: TRBV24-1
CDR3: CATSDRREYGYTF

J: TRBJ2-3
V: TRBV6-5
CDR3: CASSAGTVQYF

J: TRBJ2-6
V: TRBV7-2
CDR3: CASSLRQVWTNVLTF

J: TRBJ1-4
V: TRBV20-1
CDR3: CSARKRGMVANEKLFF

J: TRBJ2-3
V: TRBV15
CDR3: CATSRDRRGSSTDTQYF

J: TRBJ2-7
V: TRBV12-3/TRBV12-4
CDR3: CASSWTESTYEQYF

J: TRBJ2-3
V: TRBV5-1
CDR3: CASSFGQATDTQYF

J: TRBJ2-3
V: TRBV5-1
CDR3: CASIRGPREAADTQYF

J: TRBJ1-1
V: TRBV6-2/TRBV6-3
CDR3: CASGQRHTEAFF

J: TRBJ2-3
V: TRBV6-5
CDR3: CASSYSGTGLDTQYF

J: TRBJ1-5
V: TRBV6-5
CDR3: CASSYSWGRNQPQHF

J: TRBJ2-7
V: TRBV29-1
CDR3: CSGGTSGSEQYF

J: TRBJ2-3
V: TRBV10-3
CDR3: CANSGIRGSTDTQYF

J: TRBJ2-1
V: TRBV5-5
CDR3: CASSLAFIKGPMNEQFF